A single sample gave rise to the 15 T cell receptor beta chains below, sequenced in a study of blood T cells in healthy people across ages (dated by TCRdb to 2013 to 2016). The receptor library was made with 5' RACE. The run used an Illumina HiSeq 2500. A second PCR of roughly 6 to 11 cycles was run with a J-beta primer mix and a sample-barcoded 5' primer. Using fastp trimming at Q25 and MiXCR clonotype assembly, TCRdb reanalyzed the public sequencing data and kept in-frame beta chains. Rows with one shared CDR3 protein collapse into an entry with the most common genes and DNA. The sample records hundreds of thousands of distinct CDR3 sequences, under 30% of which are singletons. The ten largest make up 7.5% to 9% of the sample. Another study also made use of these data, one on T cells of mothers and their children.

What was sequenced was blood. These receptor sequences come from a boy aged 5 to 17 in good health.

This clonotype was picked up a small number of times. This chain uses TRBV12-3 or TRBV12-4 with TRBJ2-7, with D unresolved. CDR3 length equals 14 residues. V was shortened by 5 bases and J by 2 bases, with 13 bases between the two germline ends. This CDR3 is CASSPGRMAYEQYF. The CDR3 DNA reads TGTGCCAGCAGTCCCGGGCGGATGGCCTACGAGCAGTACTTC.

The count of this clonotype is one. The rearrangement joins TRBV12-3 or TRBV12-4 to TRBJ1-1, with D unclear. The V end was cut by 4 bases, the J end by 1 base, with 13 bases between. The CDR3 is 15 residues long. CDR3 nucleotides: TGTGCCAGCAGTTCAGCTGCAGGTGGGAACACTGAAGCTTTCTTT. Its protein is CASSSAAGGNTEAFF.

A remark on this clonotype: Relative to the germline gene, one junction end is altered; a read error may explain this. V and J are TRBV4-2 and TRBJ2-7, with TRBD2 matching over 7 bases. This CDR3 region has 16 residues. Germline V gene sequence: CDR1 LGHNA, CDR2 YNFKEQ. For the CDR3, the DNA is TGTTCCAGCAGCCAAGATCCCACTAGCGTCTACTACGAGCAGTACTTC. Its protein product is CSSSQDPTSVYYEQYF.

Only a few counts were recorded for this clonotype. The genes are TRBV11-2 and TRBJ2-7, with 7 nucleotides matching TRBD1. Per the germline V gene, CDR1 is SGHAT and CDR2 is FQNNGV. This CDR3 has 14 residues. After removal of 6 bases from V and 0 bases from J, the junction contained 5 bases not matched to a gene. The CDR3 DNA reads as TGTGCCAGCAGGGGGGACAGCCGCTCCTACGAGCAGTACTTC. Amino acids: CASRGDSRSYEQYF.

The V gene is TRBV10-2, the J gene TRBJ1-6, with D perhaps TRBD1 (6 bases). The CDR3 has 13 residues. Germline CDR1 reads WSHSY; CDR2 reads SAAADI. Deletions cut 6 bases from V and 7 bases from J, with 10 bases between. DNA of the CDR3: TGCGCCAGCAGGGACAGCTCAAATTCACCCCTCCACTTT. Protein: CASRDSSNSPLHF.

The CDR3 loop is CSARDLGTVYEQYF. The CDR3 DNA reads as TGCAGTGCTAGAGATCTGGGAACAGTCTACGAGCAGTACTTC. The chain uses TRBV20-1 and TRBJ2-7, with no clear D. Germline assignment: CDR1 DFQATT and CDR2 SNEGSKA (reference sequence). Trimming took off 0 bases at V and 3 bases at J, with 12 bases between the two ends. The length of the CDR3 is 14 residues.

Details on this clonotype: The junction departs from the called germline gene at one end, perhaps through a read error. The CDR3 DNA reads as TGTGCCTGCAGTGGGGGCATGAACACTGAAGCCTTCTTT. Amino acids: CACSGGMNTEAFF. V and J are TRBV30 and TRBJ1-1; a weak D match, TRBD1 (6 bases). This CDR3 has 13 amino acids. Germline assignment: CDR1 GTSNPN and CDR2 SVGIG (reference sequence).

This clonotype turned up a few times. Here the CDR3 reads CASNARGGGEETQYF. CDR3 DNA: TGTGCCAGCAATGCTCGAGGCGGGGGGGAAGAGACCCAGTACTTC. The V and J genes are TRBV12-3 or TRBV12-4 and TRBJ2-5, with 9 bases identical to TRBD2. This CDR3 region has 15 residues. V lost 7 bases and J lost 3; bases outside the gene matches: 9.

The chain uses TRBV19 and TRBJ2-5, with 8 bases identical to TRBD2. With the DNA end fitting TRBJ2-7 better, the J assignment may be wrong. Germline CDR1 reads LNHDA; CDR2 reads SQIVND (reference sequence). The CDR3 totals 14 residues. CDR3 nucleotide sequence: TGTGCCAGTAGTATGGCGGGGGGACTCTACGAGCAGTACTTC. Encoded protein: CASSMAGGLYEQYF.

This clonotype was counted ten times or more. The chain couples TRBV7-9 to TRBJ1-5, with D hard to call. This CDR3 is 15 amino acids long. The germline CDR1 and CDR2 sequences are SEHNR and FQNEAQ (reference sequence). Trimming stripped 5 bases from V and 4 bases from J, with 15 bases between. DNA for the CDR3: TGTGCCAGCAGCCTTGGTTCCGGCGGGAATCAGCCCCAGCATTTT. This sequence encodes CASSLGSGGNQPQHF.

The chain joins TRBV27 to TRBJ2-7; D may be TRBD2 (6 bases). CDR1 and CDR2 (germline): MNHEY, SMNVEV (reference sequence). The CDR3 spans 18 residues. V dropped 2 bases and J dropped 2 bases, with 22 bases sitting between them. The CDR3 coding sequence is TGTGCCAGCAGTTTAGGCCCGGGGGAGTGGCGGGGCACCTACGAGCAGTACTTC. Translating it yields CASSLGPGEWRGTYEQYF.

V and J are TRBV9 and TRBJ2-3, with D uncertain. The V gene lost 3 bases and the J gene lost 4 bases, with 6 bases spanning the gap. The CDR3 runs to 12 residues. In germline, CDR1 is SGDLS, CDR2 YYNGEE. The CDR3 sequence is CASSADPDTQYF. In DNA, the CDR3 is TGTGCCAGCAGCGCAGACCCAGATACGCAGTATTTT.

This clonotype came up a few times. The rearrangement links TRBV28 to TRBJ1-2; D is perhaps TRBD1 (5 bases). The germline V gene has CDR1 MDHEN and CDR2 SYDVKM. The CDR3 is 14 amino acids. V was shortened by 6 bases and J by 1 base, with 12 bases between the two germline ends. The CDR3 loop reads CASRNQGINYGYTF. CDR3 in DNA: TGTGCCAGCAGGAACCAGGGAATTAACTATGGCTACACCTTC.

This clonotype was seen only a few times. The CDR3 loop reads CSAETSGEEVDTQYF. CDR3 nucleotides: TGCAGTGCTGAGACTAGCGGGGAGGAGGTGGATACGCAGTATTTT. This chain links TRBV20-1 with TRBJ2-3; 11 bases are a match to TRBD2. Germline lookup yields CDR1 DFQATT and CDR2 SNEGSKA (reference sequence). Unmatched junction bases numbered 10, after V lost 5 bases and J lost 6 bases. The CDR3 length is 15 residues.

This clonotype was seen a handful of times. The rearrangement links TRBV28 to TRBJ2-5, with 9 bases that match TRBD2. The V gene end was trimmed by 5 bases and the J gene end by 6 bases; junction bases not matched to a gene: 10. Germline V gene lookup returns CDR1 MDHEN and CDR2 SYDVKM. The CDR3 contains 15 residues. CDR3 loop: CASSTASGRRKTQYF. In DNA, the CDR3 is TGTGCCAGCAGTACCGCGAGCGGGAGGCGAAAGACCCAGTACTTC.